This is a list of T cell receptor beta chains from one sample in a study of read filtering for tumor transcriptome and immune sequencing. TCRdb passed the reads through MiXCR, listing each CDR3 protein once. Of 50,000 to 65,000 distinct CDR3 sequences listed, about a fifth are singletons. The sequencing input was a population of CD138-negative cells sorted from bone marrow. Receptors originate from a donor at least 40 years old with multiple myeloma. CDR3s include the opening cysteine and the closing phenylalanine or tryptophan. A D gene is named only where the DNA matches it firmly. The size field is filled for only some rows; it gives once, few, many or a size class.

>TRBJ2-1|NA|TRBV5-1|many
CASSLVSVENEQFF
TGCGCCAGCAGCTTGGTTAGTGTCGAGAATGAGCAGTTCTTC
>TRBJ2-1|NA|TRBV27|many
CATKPGVYNEQFF
TGTGCCACCAAGCCGGGAGTCTACAATGAGCAGTTCTTC
>TRBJ2-3|NA|TRBV7-3|many
CASSLGPGGLPHTQYF
TGTGCCAGCAGCCTCGGGCCCGGGGGGCTGCCACATACGCAGTATTTT
>TRBJ2-1|TRBD2|TRBV7-2|many
CASRVAGAYNEQFF
TGTGCCAGCAGAGTAGCGGGGGCCTACAATGAGCAGTTCTTC
>TRBJ1-1|NA|TRBV7-2|many
CASSSLRGNTEAFF
TGTGCCAGCAGCTCTCTGAGGGGGAACACTGAAGCTTTCTTT
>TRBJ2-5|NA|TRBV5-1|NA
CASSSKDGDPQETQYF
TGCGCCAGCAGCTCAAAAGATGGAGATCCTCAAGAGACCCAGTACTTC
>TRBJ2-1|NA|TRBV10-1|many
CASSEAQGLYNEQFF
TGCGCCAGCAGTGAAGCACAGGGACTATACAATGAGCAGTTCTTC
>TRBJ1-1|NA|TRBV20-1|many
CSLYPSAEAFF
TGCAGCCTATATCCCTCTGCTGAAGCTTTCTTT
>TRBJ1-1|NA|TRBV20-1|many
CSARDLGRATEAFF
TGCAGTGCTAGAGACCTGGGGAGGGCCACTGAAGCTTTCTTT
>TRBJ1-1|TRBD1|TRBV18|NA
CASSRTGGADYEAFF
TGTGCCAGCTCACGTACAGGGGGCGCCGATTATGAAGCTTTCTTT
>TRBJ2-4|NA|TRBV12-3/TRBV12-4|few
CASSLRTRGLAKNIQYF
TGTGCCAGCAGTTTAAGGACTAGGGGGCTAGCCAAAAACATTCAGTACTTC
>TRBJ1-5|NA|TRBV20-1|NA
CSAPLAQRAQPRHF
TGCAGTGCCCCACTGGCCCAGCGCGCCCAGCCCCGGCATTTT
>TRBJ2-3|NA|TRBV15|many
CATSRDLMGSGTDTQYF
TGTGCCACCAGCAGAGATCTAATGGGGTCGGGCACAGATACGCAGTATTTT
>TRBJ2-1|NA|TRBV7-9|many
CASSPRTYNEQFF
TGTGCCAGCAGCCCCCGGACATACAATGAGCAGTTCTTC
>TRBJ2-1|NA|TRBV5-1|few
CASSLSPGYFNEQFF
TGCGCCAGCAGCTTGTCTCCAGGGTACTTCAATGAGCAGTTCTTC
>TRBJ2-5|NA|TRBV28|many
CASSLAGRRETQYF
TGTGCCAGCAGTTTGGCAGGACGTCGGGAGACCCAGTACTTC
>TRBJ2-1|NA|TRBV20-1|few
CSARDPLDEQFF
TGCAGTGCTAGAGACCCACTTGATGAGCAGTTCTTC
>TRBJ2-5|NA|TRBV19|few
CASSRYSGTNQETQYF
TGTGCCAGTAGTAGGTACTCCGGGACAAACCAAGAGACCCAGTACTTC
>TRBJ2-1|TRBD2|TRBV18|few
CASSPQGPSGINEQFF
TGTGCCAGCTCACCACAAGGGCCTAGCGGGATTAATGAGCAGTTCTTC
>TRBJ2-1|TRBD2|TRBV20-1|many
CSARASGGPYNEQFF
TGCAGTGCTAGAGCTAGCGGGGGACCGTACAATGAGCAGTTCTTC
>TRBJ2-1|TRBD1|TRBV7-9|many
CASSPMDRIRGGYEQFF
TGTGCCAGCAGCCCAATGGACAGGATACGTGGGGGATACGAGCAGTTCTTC
>TRBJ1-5|NA|TRBV30|few
CAWSVAGAVNQPQHF
TGTGCCTGGAGTGTAGCGGGGGCGGTGAATCAGCCCCAGCATTTT
>TRBJ1-5|NA|TRBV12-3/TRBV12-4|many
CASSQGFSQPQHF
TGTGCCAGCAGCCAGGGGTTCAGTCAGCCCCAGCATTTT
>TRBJ2-1|TRBD2|TRBV5-1|few
CASSPGGGTSVSEQFF
TGCGCCAGCAGCCCTGGGGGGGGAACCTCGGTGTCTGAGCAGTTCTTC
>TRBJ2-7|NA|TRBV15|NA
CAISRSTGSIEAGQYF
TGTGCCATCAGCAGGTCCACAGGGTCGATTGAGGCAGGGCAGTACTTC
>TRBJ1-6|NA|TRBV7-9|NA
CACSLARDNSPLHF
TGTGCCTGCAGCTTAGCCAGGGACAATTCTCCCCTCCACTTT
>TRBJ1-4|NA|TRBV12-3/TRBV12-4|NA
CASGSTFREKLFF
TGTGCCAGCGGTTCGACATTCCGGGAAAAACTGTTTTTT
>TRBJ1-5|NA|TRBV12-3/TRBV12-4|NA
CASSLVAFGNRQPQHF
TGTGCCAGCAGTTTAGTGGCTTTTGGGAATCGGCAGCCCCAGCATTTT
>TRBJ2-3|NA|TRBV5-1|many
CASSKADSTDTQYF
TGCGCCAGCAGCAAAGCGGACAGCACAGATACGCAGTATTTT
>TRBJ2-7|TRBD2|TRBV7-6|NA
CVSSLGTSGGNDEQHF
TGTGTCAGCAGCTTAGGGACTAGCGGAGGGAACGACGAGCAGCACTTC
>TRBJ2-1|TRBD2|TRBV7-2|NA
CASSLKRGGGNEQFF
TGTGCCAGCAGCTTGAAGCGGGGGGGTGGCAATGAGCAGTTCTTC
>TRBJ1-1|NA|TRBV20-1|many
CSAREFSGPKMGTEAFF
TGCAGTGCTAGAGAATTTTCAGGACCCAAGATGGGCACTGAAGCTTTCTTT
>TRBJ2-3|NA|TRBV20-1|many
CSANSVVENTDTQYF
TGCAGTGCAAACAGCGTAGTGGAAAACACAGATACGCAGTATTTT
>TRBJ2-5|NA|TRBV20-1|many
CSAPAGAQGKTQYF
TGCAGTGCTCCCGCCGGGGCACAGGGAAAGACCCAGTACTTC
>TRBJ2-7|TRBD1|TRBV25-1|few
CASSGRQGREQYF
TGTGCCAGCAGTGGAAGACAGGGTAGGGAGCAGTACTTC
>TRBJ2-7|NA|TRBV7-9|many
CASSLGRATYEQYF
TGTGCCAGCAGCTTGGGCAGAGCAACCTACGAGCAGTACTTC
>TRBJ2-1|TRBD2|TRBV4-1|medium-sized
CASSQNGGLASNEQFF
TGCGCCAGCAGCCAGAACGGAGGACTAGCGAGCAATGAGCAGTTCTTC
>TRBJ2-3|NA|TRBV6-2/TRBV6-3|few
CASTTTGITDTQYF
TGTGCCAGCACCACGACGGGAATCACAGATACGCAGTATTTT
>TRBJ2-3|NA|TRBV29-1|many
CSVAGGRGPTDTQYF
TGCAGCGTTGCGGGGGGCAGGGGGCCGACAGATACGCAGTATTTT
>TRBJ2-7|NA|TRBV18|many
CASSPRTFYEQYF
TGTGCCAGCTCACCCCGGACATTTTACGAGCAGTACTTC